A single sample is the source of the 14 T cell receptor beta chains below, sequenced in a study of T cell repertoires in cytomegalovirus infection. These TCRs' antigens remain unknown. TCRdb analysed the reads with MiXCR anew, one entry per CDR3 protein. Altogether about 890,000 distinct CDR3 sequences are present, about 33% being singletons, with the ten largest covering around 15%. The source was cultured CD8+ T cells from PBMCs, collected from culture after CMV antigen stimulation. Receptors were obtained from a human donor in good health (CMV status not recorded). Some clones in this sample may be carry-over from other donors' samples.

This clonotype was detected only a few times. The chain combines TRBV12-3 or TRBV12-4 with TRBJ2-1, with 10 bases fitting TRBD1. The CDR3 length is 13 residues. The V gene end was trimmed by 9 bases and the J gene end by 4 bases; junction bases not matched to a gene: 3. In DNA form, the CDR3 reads TGTGCCAGTGGACAGGGGGTGTACAATGAGCAGTTCTTC. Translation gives CASGQGVYNEQFF.

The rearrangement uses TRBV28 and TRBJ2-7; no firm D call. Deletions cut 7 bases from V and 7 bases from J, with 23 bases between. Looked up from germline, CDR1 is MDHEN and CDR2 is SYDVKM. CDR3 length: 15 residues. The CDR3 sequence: CASTSTWQVEGEQYV. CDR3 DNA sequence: TGTGCCAGCACCTCAACGTGGCAGGTCGAAGGAGAGCAGTACGTC.

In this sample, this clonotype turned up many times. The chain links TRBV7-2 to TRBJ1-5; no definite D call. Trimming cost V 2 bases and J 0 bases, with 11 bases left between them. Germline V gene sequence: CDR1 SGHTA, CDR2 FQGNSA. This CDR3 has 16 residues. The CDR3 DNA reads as TGTGCCAGCAGCTTACGACTTCCTCCTAGCAATCAGCCCCAGCATTTT. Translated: CASSLRLPPSNQPQHF.

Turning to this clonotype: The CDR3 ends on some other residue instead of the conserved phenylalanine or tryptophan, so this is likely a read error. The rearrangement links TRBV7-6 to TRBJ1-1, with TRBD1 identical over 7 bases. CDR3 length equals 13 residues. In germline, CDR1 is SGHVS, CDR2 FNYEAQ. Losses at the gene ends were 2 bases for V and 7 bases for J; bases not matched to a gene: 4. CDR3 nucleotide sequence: TGTGCCAGCAGCTTACAGGGGGGATATGAAGCTTTCCTT. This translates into CASSLQGGYEAFL.

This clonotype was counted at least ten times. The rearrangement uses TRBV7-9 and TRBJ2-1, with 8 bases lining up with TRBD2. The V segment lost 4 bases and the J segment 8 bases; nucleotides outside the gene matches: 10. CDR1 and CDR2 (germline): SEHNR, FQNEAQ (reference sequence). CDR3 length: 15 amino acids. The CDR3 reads CASSSPGLGADEQFF. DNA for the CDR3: TGTGCCAGCAGCTCTCCGGGACTAGGGGCCGATGAGCAGTTCTTC.

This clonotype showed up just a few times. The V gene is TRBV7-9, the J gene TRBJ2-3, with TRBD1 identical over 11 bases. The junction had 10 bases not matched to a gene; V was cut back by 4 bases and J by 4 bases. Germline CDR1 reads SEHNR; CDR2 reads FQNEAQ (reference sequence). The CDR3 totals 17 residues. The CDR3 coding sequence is TGTGCCAGCAGCTCCTCCTCGGGGACAGGGGGTTCAGATACGCAGTATTTT. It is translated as CASSSSSGTGGSDTQYF.

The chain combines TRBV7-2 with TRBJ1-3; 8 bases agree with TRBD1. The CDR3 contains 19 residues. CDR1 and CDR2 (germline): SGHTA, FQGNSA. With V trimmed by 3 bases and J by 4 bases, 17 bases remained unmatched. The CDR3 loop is CASSLGLGVGTGPGNTIYF. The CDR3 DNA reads TGTGCCAGCAGCTTGGGTTTAGGGGTTGGGACAGGACCAGGAAACACCATATATTTT. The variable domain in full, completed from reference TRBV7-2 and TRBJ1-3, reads GAGVSQSPSNKVTEKGKDVELRCDPISGHTALYWYRQSLGQGLEFLIYFQGNSAPDKSGLPSDRFSAERTGGSVSTLTIQRTQQEDSAVYLCASSLGLGVGTGPGNTIYFGEGSWLTVV.

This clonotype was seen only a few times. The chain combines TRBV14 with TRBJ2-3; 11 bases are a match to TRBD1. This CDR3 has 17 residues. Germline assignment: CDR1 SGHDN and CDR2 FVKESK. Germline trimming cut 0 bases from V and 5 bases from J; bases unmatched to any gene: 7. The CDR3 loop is CASSQDYGQGAGDTQYF. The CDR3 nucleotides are TGTGCCAGCAGCCAAGATTACGGACAGGGGGCTGGAGATACGCAGTATTTT.

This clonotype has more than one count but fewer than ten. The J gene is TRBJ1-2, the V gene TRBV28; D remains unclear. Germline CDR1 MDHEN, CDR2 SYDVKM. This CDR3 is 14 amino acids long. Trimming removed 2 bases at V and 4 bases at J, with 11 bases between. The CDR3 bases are TGTGCCAGCAGTTTACGAGGAAGCAGCTATGGCTACACCTTC. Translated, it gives CASSLRGSSYGYTF.

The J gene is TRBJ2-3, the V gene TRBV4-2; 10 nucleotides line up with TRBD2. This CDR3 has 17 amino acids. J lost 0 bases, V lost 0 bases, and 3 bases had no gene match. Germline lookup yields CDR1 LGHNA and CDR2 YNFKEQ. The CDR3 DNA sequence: TGTGCCAGCAGCCAAGATGGACTAGCGGCCAGCACAGATACGCAGTATTTT. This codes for CASSQDGLAASTDTQYF.

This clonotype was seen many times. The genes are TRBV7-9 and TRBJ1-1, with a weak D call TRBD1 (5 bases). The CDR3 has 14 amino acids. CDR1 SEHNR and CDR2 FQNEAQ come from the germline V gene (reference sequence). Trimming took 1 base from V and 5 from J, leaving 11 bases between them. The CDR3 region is CASSLVGRGTEAFF. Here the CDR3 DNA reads TGTGCCAGCAGCTTAGTTGGGAGGGGAACTGAAGCTTTCTTT.

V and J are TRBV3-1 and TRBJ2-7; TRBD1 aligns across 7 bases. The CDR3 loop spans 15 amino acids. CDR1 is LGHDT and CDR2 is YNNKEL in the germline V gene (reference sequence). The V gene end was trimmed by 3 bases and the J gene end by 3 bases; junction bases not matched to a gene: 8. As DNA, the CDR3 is TGTGCCAGCAGCCATACGGGACAGCAAATCTACGAGCAGTACTTC. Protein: CASSHTGQQIYEQYF.

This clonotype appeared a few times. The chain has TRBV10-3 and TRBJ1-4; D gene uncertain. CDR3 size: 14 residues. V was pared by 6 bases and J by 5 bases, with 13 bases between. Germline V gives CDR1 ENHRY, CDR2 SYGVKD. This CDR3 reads CAIREGSENEKLFF. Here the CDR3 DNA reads TGTGCCATCAGGGAAGGGTCAGAAAATGAAAAACTGTTTTTT.

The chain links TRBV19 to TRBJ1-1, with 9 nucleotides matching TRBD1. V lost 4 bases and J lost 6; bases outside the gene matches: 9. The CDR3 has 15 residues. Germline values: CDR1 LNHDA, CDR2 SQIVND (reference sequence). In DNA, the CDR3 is TGTGCCAGTAGTACGGGACAGGGCCCCCGGGCTGAAGCTTTCTTT. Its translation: CASSTGQGPRAEAFF. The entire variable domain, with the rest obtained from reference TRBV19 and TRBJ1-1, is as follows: DGGITQSPKYLFRKEGQNVTLSCEQNLNHDAMYWYRQDPGQGLRLIYYSQIVNDFQKGDIAEGYSVSREKKESFPLTVTSAQKNPTAFYLCASSTGQGPRAEAFFGQGTRLTVV.